Sequencing of this T cell receptor beta chain was carried out in a study of blood T cell repertoires in COVID-19 (dated by TCRdb to about 2020). Regarding the complete study: Samples covering the acute and convalescent phases of COVID-19 were provided by collaborators in the United States, Italy and Spain. The prospective study material was composed of cDNA or gDNA derived from T cells, B-cell-depleted T cells, or PBMCs. Subjects who had been exposed to COVID-19, were actively infected with it, or had recovered from it provided the deeply sampled blood TCRbeta repertoires that made up the dataset. The repertoires were released in a freely available public database meant as a resource for research on the immune response to SARS-CoV-2. The samples were drawn from the first 160 participants of the ongoing ImmuneRACE study and from about 1,200 subjects provided by 6 global collaborators. Nearly every sample came with metadata listing a de-identified subject ID, COVID-19 status, age in years and sex. Where HLA class I and class II types were available, the types were taken from metadata supplied by the sample provider, not from assay-based typing. What the work shows at the level of the full study, not this receptor alone: The quantity of clinical and demographic metadata differed by source and by participant and was supplied without curation.

V was cut back by 1 base and J by 0 bases, leaving a gap of 13 bases between them. The germline V gene encodes CDR1 MDHEN and CDR2 SYDVKM. Including cysteine and phenylalanine, the CDR3 has 17 amino acids. Kept here is only the CDR3 DNA, which spans 51 bases and is read in frame from base 1. The immunoSEQ Assay, a bias-controlled multiplex PCR, was used to amplify TCRbeta CDR3 regions from genomic DNA. Turning to the authors' computational methods: The number of nucleated cells in each sample was estimated from the amplification of reference gene primers within the assay. Sequence reads were collapsed and filtered to measure the absolute abundance of every unique TCRbeta CDR3 rearrangement. For each sample, productive Simpson clonality was calculated by taking the square root of Simpson's diversity index across productive rearrangements. Sourced from immuneACCESS, this table was stored by TCRdb with only in-frame sequences that have V and J called. A share of the clones is absent; for the studies checked, an unresolved V gene accounts for under half, and the remainder has no known explanation. V and J calls and clone size are as listed in that table; D and trimming were resolved from the DNA. The sample includes 230,000 or so clones, with 65% to 90% observed a single time. The ten biggest clones cover about 1.5% of the sample.

This clone occurred a few times. Its antigen target is currently unknown. Per-nucleotide qualities are absent, and no much larger clonotype sits a single base away. A second Seattle source provided samples from volunteer blood donors who had recovered from COVID-19. Collaborating institutions collected whole blood in K2EDTA tubes following their own protocols. For TCRbeta analysis, collaborators shipped samples as frozen whole blood, isolated PBMCs, or DNA extracted from either of those sample types. Recombination joined TRBV28 with TRBJ1-5, and possibly TRBD1, on 6 matching bases. The source material was peripheral blood. The source is a woman in her 40s who had recovered from COVID-19. The CDR3 has the sequence CASSLSEQGRSNQPQHF. The DNA is as follows: TGTGCCAGCAGTTTATCGGAACAGGGCCGTAGCAATCAGCCCCAGCATTTT.